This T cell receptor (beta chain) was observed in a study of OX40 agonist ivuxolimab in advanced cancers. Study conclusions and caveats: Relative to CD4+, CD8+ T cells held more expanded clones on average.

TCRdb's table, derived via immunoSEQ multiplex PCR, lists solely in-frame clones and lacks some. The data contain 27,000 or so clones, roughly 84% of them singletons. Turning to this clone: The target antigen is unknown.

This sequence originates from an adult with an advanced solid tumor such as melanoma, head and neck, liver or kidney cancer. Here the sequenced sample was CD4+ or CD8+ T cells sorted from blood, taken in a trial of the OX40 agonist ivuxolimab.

In DNA form, the CDR3 reads TGTGCCAGCAGCTTATATCCGAACAATGAGCAGTTCTTC. Its translation is CASSLYPNNEQFF. The chain couples TRBV7-3 to TRBJ2-1; D remains unclear. V was pared by 2 bases and J by 5 bases, with 7 bases between. This CDR3 is 13 amino acids long. The germline V gene encodes CDR1 SGHTA and CDR2 FQGTGA.